These 4 T cell receptor beta chains originate from one sample sequenced in a study of coeliac disease. Produced via immunoSEQ multiplex PCR; TCRdb's table is partial and in-frame only. The sample consists of roughly 3,700 clones, almost 65% of them appearing once. The sequencing input was lymphocytes from the gut lamina propria. Receptor source: a woman aged 30 to 39 without celiac disease.

V is TRBV2 and J is TRBJ1-6; TRBD1 agrees at 7 bases. The J segment lost 8 bases and the V segment lost 5 bases, leaving 12 bases of the junction unmatched. There are 16 residues in the CDR3. Germline V CDR1 and CDR2: SNHLY, FYNNEI. CDR3 loop: CASSKHRGGIDSPLHF. The CDR3 coding sequence is TGTGCCAGCAGTAAACACAGGGGAGGCATAGATTCACCCCTCCACTTT.

The chain combines TRBV15 with TRBJ2-7; D perhaps matches TRBD2 (6 bases). V was clipped by 0 bases and J by 0 bases, with 9 bases between them. CDR1 and CDR2 (germline): LNHNV, YYDKDF (reference sequence). The CDR3 length is 15 residues. The CDR3 nucleotides read TGTGCCACCAGCAGAGATGCCGGGAGCTCCTACGAGCAGTACTTC. Protein sequence: CATSRDAGSSYEQYF.

This clone has just a few counts. The same CDR3 can be traced to other DNA sequences in this sample. CDR3 region: CASSLVSADTQYF. The CDR3 DNA sequence: TGTGCCAGCAGCTTAGTCTCGGCAGATACGCAGTATTTT. The chain is built from TRBV7-2 and TRBJ2-3; D is unclear. Germline loops: CDR1 SGHTA, CDR2 FQGNSA. V was pared by 1 base and J by 4 bases, with 6 bases between. The CDR3 has 13 amino acids.

The genes are TRBV5-1 and TRBJ1-2; D remains unclear. CDR3 length: 14 amino acids. V lost 7 bases and J lost 8, with 21 bases in between. Germline V gives CDR1 SGHRS, CDR2 YFSETQ. The CDR3 spells CASGSDFAPKGYTF. Here the CDR3 DNA reads TGCGCCAGCGGATCGGACTTCGCCCCGAAGGGCTACACCTTC.